This T cell receptor beta chain was identified in a study of post-analysis software for immune sequencing data. Study-level background: The disease courses spanned relapsing-remitting, secondary progressive and progressive-relapsing forms of multiple sclerosis. Study-wide points: There was significantly lower normalized Chao1 diversity in multiple sclerosis patients than in controls. In patients, about five TRBV segments were more frequent than in controls, with TRBV5-6, TRBV5-1 and TRBV20-1 among them. Co-batched samples clustered tightly together by F measure.

The TCR beta cDNA libraries contained unique molecular identifiers. When about 0.85 to 11 million T cells were used, they gave hundreds of thousands of cDNA molecules. TCRdb ran MiXCR on the PCR reads and lists one entry per CDR3 protein. The sample has hundreds of thousands of distinct CDR3 sequences; 30% to 45% are singletons. Deletions cut 5 bases from V and 2 bases from J, with 11 bases between. CDR1 and CDR2 from the germline V gene are WSHSY and SAAADI. The CDR3 extends over 14 amino acids. In regard to this clonotype: Its target is unknown.

The clonotype comes from a girl under 18 with multiple sclerosis. The chain is built from TRBV10-2 and TRBJ2-3; D is perhaps TRBD1 (6 bases). Material: blood. CDR3 residues: CASSLGHSTDTQYF. CDR3 sequence (DNA): TGCGCCAGCAGTCTGGGACATTCCACAGATACGCAGTATTTT.